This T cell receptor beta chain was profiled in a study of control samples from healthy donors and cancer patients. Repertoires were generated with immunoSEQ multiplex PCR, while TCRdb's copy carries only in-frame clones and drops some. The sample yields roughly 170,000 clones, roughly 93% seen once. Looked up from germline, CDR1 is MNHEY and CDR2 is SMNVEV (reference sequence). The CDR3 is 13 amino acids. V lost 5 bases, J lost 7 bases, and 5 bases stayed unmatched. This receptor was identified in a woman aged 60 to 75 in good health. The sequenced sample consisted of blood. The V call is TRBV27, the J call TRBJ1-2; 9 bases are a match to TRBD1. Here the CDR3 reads CASSLTGGSGYTF. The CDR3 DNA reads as TGTGCCAGCAGTCTAACAGGGGGCTCTGGCTACACCTTC.